Below are 25 T cell receptor gamma chains sequenced from a single sample in a study of gamma-delta T cells after stem cell transplantation (dated by TCRdb to 2016 to 2017). Receptor amplification or capture employed RT-PCR. The instrument given in TCRdb is Illumina MiSeq. TCRdb processed the public reads again with the CATT caller, after which rows with matching DNA were combined. The sample profile shows approximately 1,800 gamma-chain clones; 2.5% to 4% of them were found once. Of the sample, approximately 30% falls within the top ten clones. Sequenced: gamma-delta T cells. These receptors all stem from a human donor. It is not recorded whose cells these are; they may come from a transplant donor.

Judged by abundance, this clone is large. Other nucleotide sequences from this sample produce the same CDR3. This chain joins TRGV9 and TRGJP. The CDR3 covers 15 residues. Looked up from germline, CDR1 is GITISATS and CDR2 is ISYDGTV (reference sequence). The ends lost 5 bases at V and 6 bases at J; junction bases unmatched: 4. CDR3 loop: CALWGGELGKKIKVF. The CDR3 DNA follows: TGTGCCTTGTGGGGTGGAGAGTTGGGCAAAAAAATCAAGGTATTT.

This clone was seen a handful of times. Given a far larger clone just one base away, this is likely a sequencing read error. The chain uses TRGV9 and TRGJP. The CDR3 totals 16 residues. The ends lost 5 bases at V and 4 bases at J; junction bases unmatched: 5. Germline CDR1 reads GITISATS; CDR2 reads ISYDGTV (reference sequence). Here the CDR3 DNA reads TGTGCCTTGTGGGGGGGTCAAGAGTTGGGCAAAAAAATCAAGGTATTT. This codes for CALWGGQELGKKIKVF.

This clone is medium-sized in the sample. The rearrangement links TRGV9 to TRGJP. The CDR3 totals 14 residues. Trimming at V came to 6 bases and at J to 7 bases, leaving 3 bases not matched to a gene. CDR1 is GITISATS and CDR2 is ISYDGTV in the germline V gene (reference sequence). CDR3 DNA: TGTGCCTTGTGGTCGGAGTTGGGCAAAAAAATCAAGGTATTT. This codes for CALWSELGKKIKVF.

By sample fraction, this clone is large (0.1 to 1%). Distinct nucleotide sequences in the sample also encode this CDR3. The rearrangement uses TRGV9 and TRGJP. The germline gives CDR1 GITISATS, CDR2 ISYDGTV (reference sequence). The junction had 4 bases not matched to a gene; V was cut back by 4 bases and J by 7 bases. This CDR3 contains 15 residues. CDR3 protein: CALWDSELGKKIKVF. CDR3 sequence (DNA): TGTGCCTTGTGGGATTCGGAGTTGGGCAAAAAAATCAAGGTATTT.

This clone qualifies as medium-sized. This chain connects TRGV2 to TRGJ1 or TRGJ2. With 3 bases clipped from V and 2 bases from J, the junction kept 13 bases outside the gene matches. The V gene's germline CDR1 is EGSNGY and CDR2 YDSYNSKV. There are 16 residues in the CDR3. CDR3 bases: TGTGCCACCTGGGACACGGCTACGGCCTATTATTATAAGAAACTCTTT. This encodes CATWDTATAYYYKKLF.

This clone is medium-sized. The J gene is TRGJP, the V gene TRGV9. This CDR3 is 15 amino acids long. Per the germline V gene, CDR1 is GITISATS and CDR2 is ISYDGTV (reference sequence). J gave up 4 bases and V 4 bases, and 1 base lay outside the gene matches. CDR3 protein: CALWDQELGKKIKVF. The CDR3 DNA sequence: TGTGCCTTGTGGGATCAAGAGTTGGGCAAAAAAATCAAGGTATTT.

This chain links TRGV9 with TRGJP. The CDR3 extends over 16 amino acids. CDR1 and CDR2 (germline): GITISATS, ISYDGTV (reference sequence). J gave up 7 bases and V 4 bases, and 7 bases lay outside the gene matches. The CDR3 DNA follows: TGTGCCTTGTGGGACCTTGGGGAGTTGGGCAAAAAAATCAAGGTATTT. Translating it yields CALWDLGELGKKIKVF.

This clone was seen more than once but under ten times. It is likely a read error: a sequence one base away is far more abundant. This sample also contains other DNA sequences that code for the same CDR3. The chain joins TRGV9 to TRGJP. The CDR3 has 16 residues. Germline loops: CDR1 GITISATS, CDR2 ISYDGTV (reference sequence). The CDR3 loop reads CALWEQQELGKKIKVF. DNA of the CDR3: TGTGCCTTGTGGGAGCAACAAGAGTTGGGAAAAAAAATCAAGGTATTT.

Remarks on this clone: TCRdb's protein for this DNA is that of a much larger clone and differs from the translation at residue 8, likely a read error; the protein shown is the DNA translation. The rearrangement joins TRGV9 to TRGJ1 or TRGJ2. J was trimmed by 0 bases and V by 0 bases; bases with no gene match: 8. Germline V gives CDR1 GITISATS, CDR2 ISYDGTV (reference sequence). The length of the CDR3 is 16 residues. The CDR3 DNA sequence: TGTGCCTTGTGGGAGGTGAACCACGGGAATTATTATAAGAAACTCTTT. It is translated as CALWEVNHGNYYKKLF.

This clone was picked up a small number of times. The translation of this DNA and the TCRdb protein of a much larger clone differ at residue 5, probably owing to a read error; the protein shown here is translated from the DNA. The V call is TRGV9, the J call TRGJ1 or TRGJ2. The CDR3 has 13 residues. V dropped 5 bases and J dropped 7; count of bases not matched to a gene: 11. Germline lookup yields CDR1 GITISATS and CDR2 ISYDGTV (reference sequence). This chain's CDR3 is CALWGTRGYKKLF. In DNA, the CDR3 is TGTGCCTTGTGGGGGACTCGGGGGTATAAGAAACTCTTT.

For this clone: A single base is all that separates this from a far larger clone, so a read error is likely. Other nucleotide sequences from this sample produce the same CDR3. This chain links TRGV8 with TRGJ1 or TRGJ2. Per germline, CDR1 VENAVY and CDR2 YDSYNSRV. The CDR3 runs 12 residues. CDR3 region: CATWNGGYKKLF. The CDR3 DNA follows: TGTGCCACCTGGAACGGGGGTTATAAGAAACTCTTC.

On this clone itself: The mismatch at residue 14 between this DNA's translation and the TCRdb protein of a much larger clone likely reflects a read error; the protein shown is translated from the DNA. The genes are TRGV9 and TRGJP. From germline, CDR1 is GITISATS and CDR2 ISYDGTV (reference sequence). The CDR3 consists of 17 residues. The CDR3 loop is CALWEVQKELGKKVKVF. CDR3 nucleotides: TGTGCCTTGTGGGAGGTGCAAAAAGAGTTGGGCAAAAAAGTCAAGGTATTT.

This clone is medium-sized. The V call is TRGV9, the J call TRGJ1 or TRGJ2. CDR3 length: 15 amino acids. CDR1 GITISATS and CDR2 ISYDGTV come from the germline V gene (reference sequence). Trimming at V came to 2 bases and at J to 3 bases, leaving 10 bases not matched to a gene. The CDR3 nucleotides read TGTGCCTTGTGGGAGGCCCCCTTTGGTTATTATAAGAAACTCTTT. Amino acid sequence: CALWEAPFGYYKKLF.

This clone is labeled medium-sized. Within the sample, other DNA sequences also encode this same CDR3. The rearrangement uses TRGV9 and TRGJP. V lost 0 bases, J lost 7 bases, and 6 bases stayed unmatched. CDR3 length: 17 amino acids. The germline CDR1 and CDR2 sequences are GITISATS and ISYDGTV (reference sequence). The CDR3 here is CALWEVRPELGKKIKVF. CDR3 coding DNA: TGTGCCTTGTGGGAGGTGCGGCCTGAGTTGGGCAAAAAAATCAAGGTATTT.

This clone is medium-sized in the sample. V usage is TRGV9 and J usage is TRGJ1 or TRGJ2. The J segment lost 6 bases and the V segment lost 2 bases, leaving 7 bases of the junction unmatched. Germline loops: CDR1 GITISATS, CDR2 ISYDGTV (reference sequence). This CDR3 contains 13 residues. The CDR3 sequence: CALWEGRPYKKLF. CDR3 DNA sequence: TGTGCCTTGTGGGAGGGGCGCCCTTATAAGAAACTCTTT.

Judged by abundance, this clone is medium-sized. The chain joins TRGV9 to TRGJP. The CDR3 length is 19 residues. Germline values: CDR1 GITISATS, CDR2 ISYDGTV (reference sequence). Trimming at V came to 2 bases and at J to 3 bases, leaving 10 bases not matched to a gene. CDR3 sequence: CALWEEALQQELGKKIKVF. In nucleotides, the CDR3 is TGTGCCTTGTGGGAGGAGGCCCTTCAGCAAGAGTTGGGCAAAAAAATCAAGGTATTT.

This clone ranks as medium-sized. This rearrangement joins TRGV9 to TRGJP. The CDR3 extends over 16 amino acids. Germline assignment: CDR1 GITISATS and CDR2 ISYDGTV (reference sequence). The ends lost 5 bases at V and 3 bases at J; junction bases unmatched: 4. For the CDR3, the DNA is TGTGCCTTGTGGGTGGCGCAAGAGTTGGGCAAAAAAATCAAGGTATTT. This codes for CALWVAQELGKKIKVF.

This clone is medium-sized (0.01 to 0.1%) within its sample. This sample includes further DNA sequences coding for the same CDR3. CDR3: CALWEVPIVSNYYKKLF. In DNA, the CDR3 is TGTGCCTTGTGGGAGGTCCCGATCGTATCGAATTATTATAAGAAACTCTTT. The V gene is TRGV9, the J gene TRGJ1 or TRGJ2. The CDR3 sequence is 17 residues long. Germline V gene sequence: CDR1 GITISATS, CDR2 ISYDGTV (reference sequence). V shed 1 base and J 0 bases; nucleotides not matched to a gene: 12.

This clone is medium-sized (0.01 to 0.1%). Other DNA sequences from this sample encode an identical CDR3 as well. J is TRGJP and V is TRGV9. After removal of 0 bases from V and 9 bases from J, the junction contained 5 bases not matched to a gene. From germline, CDR1 is GITISATS and CDR2 ISYDGTV (reference sequence). The CDR3 contains 16 residues. The CDR3 loop reads CALWEVHVLGKKIKVF. Here the CDR3 DNA reads TGTGCCTTGTGGGAGGTGCACGTGTTGGGCAAAAAAATCAAGGTATTT.

This clone is categorized as medium-sized. A much larger clone is a single base away; this may be a read error. Other nucleotide sequences from this sample produce the same CDR3. This chain joins TRGV9 and TRGJP. CDR3 size: 16 residues. The germline gives CDR1 GITISATS, CDR2 ISYDGTV (reference sequence). With 0 bases clipped from V and 7 bases from J, the junction kept 3 bases outside the gene matches. The CDR3: CALWEVEELGKKIKVF. The CDR3 nucleotides are TGTGCCTTGTGGGAGGTGGAGGAGTTGGGCAAAAAAATCAAGGTATTT.

This clone has a handful of counts. This may arise from a read error, as a much more abundant clone is one base away. The sample carries other DNA sequences with the same CDR3. This chain connects TRGV9 to TRGJP. The CDR3 length is 17 residues. Germline lookup yields CDR1 GITISATS and CDR2 ISYDGTV (reference sequence). V gave up 2 bases and J gave up 10 bases; unmatched junction bases: 11. CDR3 loop: CALWEETRELGKKIKVF. The CDR3 region has the DNA TGTGCCTTGTGGGAGGAAACCCGGGAATTGGGCAAAAAAATCAAGGTATTT.

By its share, this clone is medium-sized. The J gene is TRGJP, the V gene TRGV9. The trim removed 0 bases at V and 7 bases at J, leaving 9 bases unmatched. Germline CDR1 reads GITISATS; CDR2 reads ISYDGTV (reference sequence). CDR3 length equals 18 residues. The DNA for the CDR3 is TGTGCCTTGTGGGAGGTGCGACGTTGGGAGTTGGGCAAAAAAATCAAGGTATTT. Amino acids: CALWEVRRWELGKKIKVF.

This clone was seen a few times. TCRdb assigns this DNA the protein of a much larger clone, which departs from its translation at residue 5; this likely reflects a read error, and the protein shown comes from translating the DNA. J is TRGJ1 or TRGJ2 and V is TRGV9. CDR1 is GITISATS, CDR2 ISYDGTV, per germline (reference sequence). The CDR3 has 13 residues. DNA for the CDR3: TGTGCCTTGTGGGGGGTGACGCCTTATAAGAAACTCTTT. It encodes CALWGVTPYKKLF.

By frequency in the sample, this clone is medium-sized. The chain employs TRGV9 and TRGJ1 or TRGJ2. CDR1 and CDR2 from the germline V gene are GITISATS and ISYDGTV (reference sequence). The CDR3 has 15 residues. J gave up 0 bases and V 0 bases, and 5 bases lay outside the gene matches. The CDR3 reads CALWEVTTNYYKKLF. In nucleotides, the CDR3 is TGTGCCTTGTGGGAGGTGACGACGAATTATTATAAGAAACTCTTT.

As to this clone: TCRdb lists the protein of a much larger clone for this DNA, which differs at residue 7, so this is likely a read error; the protein given here is translated from the DNA itself. The gene calls are TRGV9 and TRGJP. The germline gives CDR1 GITISATS, CDR2 ISYDGTV (reference sequence). With V trimmed by 6 bases and J by 9 bases, 8 bases remained unmatched. This CDR3 comprises 15 residues. The CDR3 loop reads CALWTARLGKKIKVF. The DNA for the CDR3 is TGTGCCTTGTGGACCGCTAGGTTGGGCAAAAAAATCAAGGTATTT.